This T cell receptor beta chain was recorded in a study of blood T cell repertoires in COVID-19. V was clipped by 2 bases and J by 4 bases, with 8 bases between them. The CDR3 is 13 amino acids. Germline CDR1 MNHNS, CDR2 SASEGT. Participant age was roughly 18 to 90 years, and participants resided in 24 US areas. Donors in Cohort 3 who had recovered were those with two negative PCRs, healthcare professional clearance, or resolution of their symptoms. Produced via immunoSEQ multiplex PCR; TCRdb's table is partial and in-frame only. The table shows hundreds of thousands of clones, with around nine tenths occurring only once.

The clonotype was recovered from a woman aged 25 to 45 who had recovered from COVID-19. The chain combines TRBV6-1 with TRBJ1-2, with D hard to call. The sequenced sample consisted of PBMCs or T cells enriched from blood (not recorded which). Written as DNA, the CDR3 is TGTGCCAGCAGTGAATCTGAGGCCTATGGCTACACCTTC. As protein: CASSESEAYGYTF.